A selection of T cell receptor beta chains follows, all from one sample in a study of cytotoxic CD8 clonotypes in ibrutinib-treated CLL. Data came from immunoSEQ multiplex PCR; TCRdb stores just in-frame clones and leaves some out. The repertoire holds some 300,000 clones, around four fifths seen once, with roughly 6.3% in the top ten. Material: PBMCs, obtained before ibrutinib treatment. These receptors all stem from a human donor with chronic lymphocytic leukemia. Both conserved end residues are part of each CDR3. Each record gives: CDR3 DNA, CDR3 protein, J gene, V gene, clone size, D gene. The D gene is left open where the match is weak. For some rows the clone size is stated as once, few or many, or as a class when expanded; others skip it.

TGTGCCAGCAGCCAAGATTACGGACTAGCGGGAGTCTTTTCCTACGAGCAGTACTTC,CASSQDYGLAGVFSYEQYF,TRBJ2-7,TRBV14,NA,TRBD2
TGCGCCAGCAGTGTGGCTAGCGGGAGGGCCGGTGGTGAGCAGTTCTTC,CASSVASGRAGGEQFF,TRBJ2-1,TRBV10-1,NA,TRBD2
TGTGCCATCCGGACTAGCGGACAAGAGACCCAGTACTTC,CAIRTSGQETQYF,TRBJ2-5,TRBV10-3,few,TRBD2
TGTGCCACAGGTAGACAGGTGTTGGTCTCTGGGGCCAACGTCCTGACTTTC,CATGRQVLVSGANVLTF,TRBJ2-6,TRBV15,NA,NA
TGTGCCAGCGACCTGGGGAGCTCTGGAAACACCATATATTTT,CASDLGSSGNTIYF,TRBJ1-3,TRBV6-1,NA,NA
TGTGCCAGCACCGAGGGACGAGAGACCCAGTACTTC,CASTEGRETQYF,TRBJ2-5,TRBV25-1,once,NA
TGTGCCAGCAGTCCGGACCGCAATCAGCCCCAGCATTTT,CASSPDRNQPQHF,TRBJ1-5,TRBV6-5,NA,NA
TGCGCCAGCAGCCAAGTTGGGACTAGCGGGAAGAGGGAGCAGTACTTC,CASSQVGTSGKREQYF,TRBJ2-7,TRBV4-1,NA,TRBD2
TGTGCCAGCAGCTTAGGCACCGGGCCCTATGGCTACACCTTC,CASSLGTGPYGYTF,TRBJ1-2,TRBV7-6,few,NA
TGTGCCAGCAGTGAATTTACAGGGGGGACTGAAGCTTTCTTT,CASSEFTGGTEAFF,TRBJ1-1,TRBV2,NA,TRBD1